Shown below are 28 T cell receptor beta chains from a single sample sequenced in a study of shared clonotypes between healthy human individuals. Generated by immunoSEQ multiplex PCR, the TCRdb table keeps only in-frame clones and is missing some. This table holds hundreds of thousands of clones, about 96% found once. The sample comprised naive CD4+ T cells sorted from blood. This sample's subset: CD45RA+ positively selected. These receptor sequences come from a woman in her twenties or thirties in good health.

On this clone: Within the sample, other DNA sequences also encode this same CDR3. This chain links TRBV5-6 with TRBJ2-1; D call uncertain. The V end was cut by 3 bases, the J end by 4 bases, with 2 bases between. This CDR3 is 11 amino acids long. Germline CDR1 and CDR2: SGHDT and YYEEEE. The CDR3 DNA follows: TGTGCCAGCAGCTCGTACAATGAGCAGTTCTTC. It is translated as CASSSYNEQFF.

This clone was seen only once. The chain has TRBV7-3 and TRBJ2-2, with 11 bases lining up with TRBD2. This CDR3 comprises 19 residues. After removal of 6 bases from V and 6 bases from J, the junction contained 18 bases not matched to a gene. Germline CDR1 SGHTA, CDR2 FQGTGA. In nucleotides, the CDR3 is TGTGCCAGCAGTCGGTCCGGGACTAGCGGCCCAGGGGTGTCCGGGGAGCTGTTTTTT. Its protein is CASSRSGTSGPGVSGELFF.

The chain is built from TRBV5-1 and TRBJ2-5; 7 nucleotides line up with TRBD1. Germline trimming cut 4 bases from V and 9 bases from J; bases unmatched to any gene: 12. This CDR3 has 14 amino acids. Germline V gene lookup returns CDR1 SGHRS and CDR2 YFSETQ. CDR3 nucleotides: TGCGCCAGCAGCCGCGAACAGGGGTCCGGGGCCCAGTACTTC. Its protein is CASSREQGSGAQYF.

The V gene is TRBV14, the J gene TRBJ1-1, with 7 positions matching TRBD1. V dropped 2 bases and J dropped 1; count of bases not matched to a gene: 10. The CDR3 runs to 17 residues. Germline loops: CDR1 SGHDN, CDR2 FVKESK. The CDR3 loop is CASSQRGQGLANTEAFF. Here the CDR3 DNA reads TGTGCCAGCAGCCAAAGGGGGCAGGGGCTGGCGAACACTGAAGCTTTCTTT.

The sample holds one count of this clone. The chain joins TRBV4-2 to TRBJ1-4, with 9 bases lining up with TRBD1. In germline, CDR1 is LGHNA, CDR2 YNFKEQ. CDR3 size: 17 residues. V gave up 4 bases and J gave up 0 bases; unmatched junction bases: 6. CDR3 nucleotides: TGTGCCAGCAGCCCAACGACAGGGGGACCAACTAATGAAAAACTGTTTTTT. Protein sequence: CASSPTTGGPTNEKLFF.

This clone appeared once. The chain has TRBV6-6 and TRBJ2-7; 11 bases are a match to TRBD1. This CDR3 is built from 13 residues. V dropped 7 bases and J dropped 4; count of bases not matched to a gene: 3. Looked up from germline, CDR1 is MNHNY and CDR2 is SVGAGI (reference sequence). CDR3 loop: CASNRDRGYEQYF. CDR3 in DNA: TGTGCCAGCAACCGGGACAGGGGGTACGAGCAGTACTTC.

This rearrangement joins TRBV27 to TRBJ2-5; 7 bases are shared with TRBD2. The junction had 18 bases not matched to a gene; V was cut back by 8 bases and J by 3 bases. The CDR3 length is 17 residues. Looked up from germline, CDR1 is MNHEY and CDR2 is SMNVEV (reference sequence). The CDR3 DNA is TGTGCCAGCGAAAGGGGCGGGGGAGGGTTCCCCAAAGAGACCCAGTACTTC. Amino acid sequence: CASERGGGGFPKETQYF.

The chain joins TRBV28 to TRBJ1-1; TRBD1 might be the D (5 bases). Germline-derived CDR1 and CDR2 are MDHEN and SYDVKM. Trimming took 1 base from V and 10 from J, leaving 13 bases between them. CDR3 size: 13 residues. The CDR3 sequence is CASSLSGLGRAFF. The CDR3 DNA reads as TGTGCCAGCAGTTTATCAGGGTTGGGAAGAGCTTTCTTT.

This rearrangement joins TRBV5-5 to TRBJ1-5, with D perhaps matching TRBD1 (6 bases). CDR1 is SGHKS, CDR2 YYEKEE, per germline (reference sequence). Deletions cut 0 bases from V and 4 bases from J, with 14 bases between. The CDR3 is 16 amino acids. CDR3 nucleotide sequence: TGTGCCAGCAGCTTGGTTCCCGGGACACAGAATCAGCCCCAGCATTTT. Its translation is CASSLVPGTQNQPQHF.

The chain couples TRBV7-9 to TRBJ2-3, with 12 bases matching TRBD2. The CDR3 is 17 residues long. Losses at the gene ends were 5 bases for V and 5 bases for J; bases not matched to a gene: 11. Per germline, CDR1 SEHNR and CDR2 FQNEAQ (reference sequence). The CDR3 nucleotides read TGTGCCAGCAGCCTGGGACTAGCGGGCCAAAGGGTAGATACGCAGTATTTT. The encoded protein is CASSLGLAGQRVDTQYF.

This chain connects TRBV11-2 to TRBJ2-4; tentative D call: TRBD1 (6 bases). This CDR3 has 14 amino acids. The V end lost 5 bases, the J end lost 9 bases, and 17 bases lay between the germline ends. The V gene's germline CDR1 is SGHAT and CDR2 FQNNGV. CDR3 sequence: CASSPQTLGAIQYF. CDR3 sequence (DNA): TGTGCCAGCAGCCCACAGACCCTGGGGGCCATTCAGTACTTC.

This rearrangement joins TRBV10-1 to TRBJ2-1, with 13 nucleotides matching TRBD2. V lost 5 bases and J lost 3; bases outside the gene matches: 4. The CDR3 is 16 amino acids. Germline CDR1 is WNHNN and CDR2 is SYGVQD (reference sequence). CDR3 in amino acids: CASSPGLAGDYNEQFF. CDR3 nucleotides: TGCGCCAGCAGTCCCGGACTAGCGGGAGACTACAATGAGCAGTTCTTC.

The CDR3 bases are TGTGCCAGCAGCTCGCGACTAGGAGGTATCTACAATGAGCAGTTCTTC. Its translation: CASSSRLGGIYNEQFF. The rearrangement links TRBV11-2 to TRBJ2-1, with D maybe TRBD2 (6 bases). Per germline, CDR1 SGHAT and CDR2 FQNNGV. CDR3 size: 16 residues. The V end lost 4 bases, the J end lost 3 bases, and 16 bases lay between the germline ends. Drawing the rest from reference TRBV11-2 and TRBJ2-1, the complete variable domain is EAGVAQSPRYKIIEKRQSVAFWCNPISGHATLYWYQQILGQGPKLLIQFQNNGVVDDSQLPKDRFSAERLKGVDSTLKIQPAKLEDSAVYLCASSSRLGGIYNEQFFGPGTRLTVL.

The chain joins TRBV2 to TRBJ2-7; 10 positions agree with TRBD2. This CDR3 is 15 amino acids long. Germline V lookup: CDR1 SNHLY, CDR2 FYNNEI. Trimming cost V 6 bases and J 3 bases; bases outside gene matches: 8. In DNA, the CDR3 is TGTGCCAGCAGCGCGTCTAGCGGGAGTATCTACGAGCAGTACTTC. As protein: CASSASSGSIYEQYF. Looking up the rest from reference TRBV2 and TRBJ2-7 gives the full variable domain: EPEVTQTPSHQVTQMGQEVILRCVPISNHLYFYWYRQILGQKVEFLVSFYNNEISEKSEIFDDQFSVERPDGSNFTLKIRSTKLEDSAMYFCASSASSGSIYEQYFGPGTRLTVT.

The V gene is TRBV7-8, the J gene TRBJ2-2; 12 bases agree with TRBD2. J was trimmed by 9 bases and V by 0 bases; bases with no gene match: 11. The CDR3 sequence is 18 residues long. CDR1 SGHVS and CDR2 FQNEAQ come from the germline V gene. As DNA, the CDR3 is TGTGCCAGCAGCTTAGCGAGAGGTCTAGCGGGAGGGAGGAGGGAGCTGTTTTTT. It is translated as CASSLARGLAGGRRELFF.

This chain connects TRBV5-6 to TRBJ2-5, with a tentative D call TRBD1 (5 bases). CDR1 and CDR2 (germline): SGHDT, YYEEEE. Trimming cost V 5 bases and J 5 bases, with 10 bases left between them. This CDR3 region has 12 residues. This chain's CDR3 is CASSLWGETQYF. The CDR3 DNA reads TGTGCCAGCAGTTTGTGGGGCGAGACCCAGTACTTC.

The CDR3 nucleotides are TGTGCCAGCAGTTCCGAGGGCACAGGCTACAATGAGCAGTTCTTC. As protein: CASSSEGTGYNEQFF. V and J are TRBV6-5 and TRBJ2-1, with D perhaps matching TRBD1 or TRBD2 (5 bases each). Trimming cost V 4 bases and J 3 bases, with 13 bases left between them. The V gene's germline CDR1 is MNHEY and CDR2 SVGAGI. This CDR3 spans 15 amino acids.

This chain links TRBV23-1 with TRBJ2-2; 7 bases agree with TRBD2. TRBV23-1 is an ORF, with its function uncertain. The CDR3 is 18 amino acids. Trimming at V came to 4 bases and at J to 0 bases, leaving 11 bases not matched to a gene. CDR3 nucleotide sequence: TGCGCCAGCAGTCCCTCCGGGCAGGCGGGAGCGAACACCGGGGAGCTGTTTTTT. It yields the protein CASSPSGQAGANTGELFF.

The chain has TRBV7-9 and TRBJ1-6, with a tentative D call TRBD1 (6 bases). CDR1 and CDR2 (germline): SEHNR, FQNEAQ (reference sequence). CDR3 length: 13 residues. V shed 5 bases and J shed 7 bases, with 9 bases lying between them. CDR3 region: CASSTTGNSPLHF. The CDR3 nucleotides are TGTGCCAGCAGCACCACAGGGAATTCACCCCTCCACTTT.

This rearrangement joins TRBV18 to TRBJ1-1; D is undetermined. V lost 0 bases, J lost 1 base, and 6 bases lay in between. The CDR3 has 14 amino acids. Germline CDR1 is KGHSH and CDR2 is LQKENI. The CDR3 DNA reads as TGTGCCAGCTCACCACCCGCAGCGAACACTGAAGCTTTCTTT. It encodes CASSPPAANTEAFF.

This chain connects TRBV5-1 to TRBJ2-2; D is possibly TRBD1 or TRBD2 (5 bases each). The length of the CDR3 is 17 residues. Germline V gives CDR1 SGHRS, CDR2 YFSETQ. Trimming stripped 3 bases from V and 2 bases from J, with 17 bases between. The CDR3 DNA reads TGCGCCAGCAGCTGGACCTACGAGGGGCGCAACACCGGGGAGCTGTTTTTT. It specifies CASSWTYEGRNTGELFF.

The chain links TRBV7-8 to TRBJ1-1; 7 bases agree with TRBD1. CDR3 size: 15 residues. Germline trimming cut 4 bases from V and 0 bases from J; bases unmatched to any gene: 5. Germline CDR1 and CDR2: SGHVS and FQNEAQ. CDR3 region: CASSYGQALNTEAFF. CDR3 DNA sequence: TGTGCCAGCAGCTACGGACAGGCCCTGAACACTGAAGCTTTCTTT.

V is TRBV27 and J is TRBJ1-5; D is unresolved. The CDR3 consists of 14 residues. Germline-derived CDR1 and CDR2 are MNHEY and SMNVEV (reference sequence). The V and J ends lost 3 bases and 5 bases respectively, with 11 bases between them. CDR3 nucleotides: TGTGCCAGCAGTTTTTTCCCTCGGGATCAGCCCCAGCATTTT. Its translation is CASSFFPRDQPQHF.

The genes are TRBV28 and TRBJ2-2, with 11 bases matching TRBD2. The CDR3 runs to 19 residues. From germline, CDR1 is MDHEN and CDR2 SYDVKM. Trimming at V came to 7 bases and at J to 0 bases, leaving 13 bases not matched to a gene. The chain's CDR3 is CASTSSGRWGAANTGELFF. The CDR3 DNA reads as TGTGCCAGCACCTCTAGCGGGAGGTGGGGCGCTGCGAACACCGGGGAGCTGTTTTTT.

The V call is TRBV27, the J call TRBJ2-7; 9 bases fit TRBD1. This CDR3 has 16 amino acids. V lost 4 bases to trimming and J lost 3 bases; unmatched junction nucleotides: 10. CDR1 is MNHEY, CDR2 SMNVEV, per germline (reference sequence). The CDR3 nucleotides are TGTGCCAGCAGTTCCTCCCCGGGACAGGGATTCTACGAGCAGTACTTC. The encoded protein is CASSSSPGQGFYEQYF.

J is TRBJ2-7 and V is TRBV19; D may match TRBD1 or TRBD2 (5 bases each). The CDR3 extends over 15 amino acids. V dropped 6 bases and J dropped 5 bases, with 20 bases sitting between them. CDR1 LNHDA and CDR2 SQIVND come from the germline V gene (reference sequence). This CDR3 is CASRKEAGIVDEQYF. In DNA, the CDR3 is TGTGCCAGTAGGAAGGAGGCAGGGATTGTGGACGAGCAGTACTTC.

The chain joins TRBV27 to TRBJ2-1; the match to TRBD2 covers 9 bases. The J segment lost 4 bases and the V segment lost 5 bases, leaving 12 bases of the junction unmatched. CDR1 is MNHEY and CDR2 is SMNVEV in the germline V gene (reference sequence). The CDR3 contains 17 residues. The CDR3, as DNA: TGTGCCAGCAGTATCGGACCTAGCGGGGTTGTGTACAATGAGCAGTTCTTC. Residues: CASSIGPSGVVYNEQFF.

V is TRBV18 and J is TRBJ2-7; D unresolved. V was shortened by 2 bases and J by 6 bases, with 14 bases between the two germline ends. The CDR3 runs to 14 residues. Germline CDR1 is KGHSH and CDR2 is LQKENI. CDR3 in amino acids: CASSPSHTVGEQYF. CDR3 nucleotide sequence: TGTGCCAGCTCACCATCCCACACGGTGGGCGAGCAGTACTTC. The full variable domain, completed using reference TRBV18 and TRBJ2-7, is NAGVMQNPRHLVRRRGQEARLRCSPMKGHSHVYWYRQLPEEGLKFMVYLQKENIIDESGMPKERFSAEFPKEGPSILRIQQVVRGDSAAYFCASSPSHTVGEQYFGPGTRLTVT.